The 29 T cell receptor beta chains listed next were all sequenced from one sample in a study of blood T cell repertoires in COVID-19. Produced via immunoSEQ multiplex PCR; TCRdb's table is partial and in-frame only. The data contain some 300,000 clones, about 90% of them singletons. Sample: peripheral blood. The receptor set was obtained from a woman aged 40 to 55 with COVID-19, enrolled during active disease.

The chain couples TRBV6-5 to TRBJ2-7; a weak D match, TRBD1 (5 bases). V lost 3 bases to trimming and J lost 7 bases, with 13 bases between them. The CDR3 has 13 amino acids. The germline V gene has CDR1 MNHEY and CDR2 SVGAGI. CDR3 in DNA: TGTGCCAGCAGTTATGTGGAAGGGGTTGAGCAGTACTTC. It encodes CASSYVEGVEQYF.

The CDR3 DNA reads TGTGCCAGCCAACGCCGCGGCGGGATGGGAACAGATACGCAGTATTTT. Translated, it gives CASQRRGGMGTDTQYF. The chain joins TRBV27 to TRBJ2-3; possibly TRBD2 for D (6 bases). Germline CDR1 MNHEY, CDR2 SMNVEV (reference sequence). The germline V and J ends were trimmed by 8 bases and 3 bases, with 21 bases remaining between them. CDR3 length: 16 residues.

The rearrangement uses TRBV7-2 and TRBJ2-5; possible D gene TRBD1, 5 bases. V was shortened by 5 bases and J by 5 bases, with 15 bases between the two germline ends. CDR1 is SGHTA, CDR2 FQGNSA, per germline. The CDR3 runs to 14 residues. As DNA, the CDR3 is TGTGCCAGCAGCCTTACAGGTTCCCCGGAGACCCAGTACTTC. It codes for CASSLTGSPETQYF.

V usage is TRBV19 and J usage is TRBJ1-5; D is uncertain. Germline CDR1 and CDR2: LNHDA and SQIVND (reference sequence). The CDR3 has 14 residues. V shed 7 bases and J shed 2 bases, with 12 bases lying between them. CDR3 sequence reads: CASINRPGNQPQHF. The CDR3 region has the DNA TGTGCCAGTATCAACCGTCCGGGCAATCAGCCCCAGCATTTT.

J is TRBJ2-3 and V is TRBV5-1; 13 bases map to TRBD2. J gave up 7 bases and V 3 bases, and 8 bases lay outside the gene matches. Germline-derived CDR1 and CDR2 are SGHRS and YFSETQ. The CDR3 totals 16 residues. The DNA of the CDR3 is TGCGCCAGCAGCTCAGATACTAGCGGGGGGGCGAATACGCAGTATTTT. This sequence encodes CASSSDTSGGANTQYF.

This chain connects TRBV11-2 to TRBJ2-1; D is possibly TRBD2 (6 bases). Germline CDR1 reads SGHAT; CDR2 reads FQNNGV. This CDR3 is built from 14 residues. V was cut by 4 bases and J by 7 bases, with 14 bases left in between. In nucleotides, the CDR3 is TGTGCCAGCAGCTCGGAGGGACTTTATAATGAGCAGTTCTTC. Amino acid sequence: CASSSEGLYNEQFF.

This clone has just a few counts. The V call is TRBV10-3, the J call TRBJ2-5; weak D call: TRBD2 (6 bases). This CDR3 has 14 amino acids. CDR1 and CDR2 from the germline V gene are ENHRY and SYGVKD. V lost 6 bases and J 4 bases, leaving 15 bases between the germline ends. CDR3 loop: CAISGPGGSETQYF. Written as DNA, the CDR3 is TGTGCCATCAGCGGCCCCGGGGGTTCAGAGACCCAGTACTTC.

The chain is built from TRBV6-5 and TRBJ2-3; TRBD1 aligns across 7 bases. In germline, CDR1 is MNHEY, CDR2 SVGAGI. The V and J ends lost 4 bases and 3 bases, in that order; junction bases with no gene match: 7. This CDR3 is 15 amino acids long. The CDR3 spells CASSSTGAATDTQYF. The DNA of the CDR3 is TGTGCCAGCAGTTCCACAGGGGCAGCGACAGATACGCAGTATTTT.

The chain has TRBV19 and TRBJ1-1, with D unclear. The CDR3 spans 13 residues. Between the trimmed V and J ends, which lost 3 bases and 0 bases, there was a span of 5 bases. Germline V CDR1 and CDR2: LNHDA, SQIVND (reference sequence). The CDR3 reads CASSISVNTEAFF. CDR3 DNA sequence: TGTGCCAGTAGTATTTCAGTGAACACTGAAGCTTTCTTT.

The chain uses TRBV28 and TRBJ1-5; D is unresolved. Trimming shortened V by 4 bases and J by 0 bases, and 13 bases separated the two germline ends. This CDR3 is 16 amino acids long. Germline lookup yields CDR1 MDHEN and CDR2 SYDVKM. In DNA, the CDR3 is TGTGCCAGCAGTTCCCTGGAGGCGGGTAGCAATCAGCCCCAGCATTTT. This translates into CASSSLEAGSNQPQHF.

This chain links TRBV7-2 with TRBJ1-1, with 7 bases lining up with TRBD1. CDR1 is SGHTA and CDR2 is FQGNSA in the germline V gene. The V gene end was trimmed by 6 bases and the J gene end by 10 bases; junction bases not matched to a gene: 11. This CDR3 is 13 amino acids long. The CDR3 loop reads CASSPQGGPGAFF. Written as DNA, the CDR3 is TGTGCCAGCAGTCCTCAGGGGGGACCGGGAGCTTTCTTT.

The CDR3 reads CASSTYGTGVGNYGYTF. CDR3 DNA sequence: TGTGCCAGCAGCACGTACGGGACAGGCGTTGGGAACTATGGCTACACCTTC. The V call is TRBV28, the J call TRBJ1-2; 8 bases line up with TRBD1. V shed 6 bases, J shed 2 bases, and the junction held 14 bases outside the gene matches. This CDR3 comprises 17 residues. Germline V gene data show CDR1 as MDHEN and CDR2 as SYDVKM.

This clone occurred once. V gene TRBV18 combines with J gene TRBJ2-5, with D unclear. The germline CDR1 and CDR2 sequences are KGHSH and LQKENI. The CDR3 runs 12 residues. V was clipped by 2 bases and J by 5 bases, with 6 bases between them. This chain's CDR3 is CASSPYGETQYF. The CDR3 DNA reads TGTGCCAGCTCACCATACGGGGAGACCCAGTACTTC.

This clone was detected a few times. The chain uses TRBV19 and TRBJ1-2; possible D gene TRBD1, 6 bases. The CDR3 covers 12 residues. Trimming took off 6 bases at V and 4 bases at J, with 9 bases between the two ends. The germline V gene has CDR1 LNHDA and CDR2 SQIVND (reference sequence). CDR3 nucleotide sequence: TGTGCCAGTAGCAGGGGAGTCTATGGCTACACCTTC. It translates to CASSRGVYGYTF.

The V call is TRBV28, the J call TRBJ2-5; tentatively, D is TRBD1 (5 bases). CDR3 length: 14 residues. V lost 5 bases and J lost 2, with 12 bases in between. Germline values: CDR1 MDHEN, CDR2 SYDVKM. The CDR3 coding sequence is TGTGCCAGCAGTCATGACAGAGATCAAGAGACCCAGTACTTC. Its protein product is CASSHDRDQETQYF.

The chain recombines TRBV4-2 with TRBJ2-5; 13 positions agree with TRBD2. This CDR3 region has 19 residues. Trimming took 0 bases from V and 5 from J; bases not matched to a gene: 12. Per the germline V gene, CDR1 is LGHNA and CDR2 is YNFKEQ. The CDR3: CASSQERITSGGVGETQYF. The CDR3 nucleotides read TGTGCCAGCAGCCAAGAACGAATCACTAGCGGGGGGGTCGGGGAGACCCAGTACTTC.

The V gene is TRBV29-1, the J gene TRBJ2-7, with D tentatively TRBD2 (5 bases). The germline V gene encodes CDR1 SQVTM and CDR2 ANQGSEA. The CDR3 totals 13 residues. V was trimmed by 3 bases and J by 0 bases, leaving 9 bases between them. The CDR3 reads CSVDYGNSYEQYF. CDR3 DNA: TGCAGCGTTGACTACGGGAACTCCTACGAGCAGTACTTC.

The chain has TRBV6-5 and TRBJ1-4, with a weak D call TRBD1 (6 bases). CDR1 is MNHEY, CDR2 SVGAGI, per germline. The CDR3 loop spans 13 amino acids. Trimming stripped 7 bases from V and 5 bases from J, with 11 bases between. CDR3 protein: CASTTGRNEKLFF. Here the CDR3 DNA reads TGTGCCAGCACGACAGGACGAAATGAAAAACTGTTTTTT.

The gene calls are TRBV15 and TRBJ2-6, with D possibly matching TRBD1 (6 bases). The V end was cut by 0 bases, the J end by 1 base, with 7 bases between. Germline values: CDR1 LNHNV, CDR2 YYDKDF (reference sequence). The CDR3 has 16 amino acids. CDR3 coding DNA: TGTGCCACCAGCAGAGATCAGGGGTCTGGGGCCAACGTCCTGACTTTC. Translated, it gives CATSRDQGSGANVLTF.

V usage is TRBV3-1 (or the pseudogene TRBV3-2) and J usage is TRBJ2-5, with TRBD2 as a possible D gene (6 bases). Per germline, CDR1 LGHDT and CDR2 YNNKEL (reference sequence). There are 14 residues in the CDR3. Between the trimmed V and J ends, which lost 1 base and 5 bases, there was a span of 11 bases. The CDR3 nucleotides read TGTGCCAGCAGCCAAGCGGCAGGAGGGGAGACCCAGTACTTC. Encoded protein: CASSQAAGGETQYF.

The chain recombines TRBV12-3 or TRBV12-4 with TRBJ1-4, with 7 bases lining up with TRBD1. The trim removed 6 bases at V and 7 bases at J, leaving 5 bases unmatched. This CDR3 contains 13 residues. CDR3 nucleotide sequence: TGTGCCAGCAGCAGCGGACAGGTTGAAAAACTGTTTTTT. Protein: CASSSGQVEKLFF.

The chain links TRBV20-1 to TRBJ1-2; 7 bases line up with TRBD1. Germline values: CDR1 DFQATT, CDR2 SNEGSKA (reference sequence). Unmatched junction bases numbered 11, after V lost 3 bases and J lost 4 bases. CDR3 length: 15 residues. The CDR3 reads CSASRQQQGSYGYTF. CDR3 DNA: TGCAGTGCTAGTAGGCAACAACAGGGGTCCTATGGCTACACCTTC.

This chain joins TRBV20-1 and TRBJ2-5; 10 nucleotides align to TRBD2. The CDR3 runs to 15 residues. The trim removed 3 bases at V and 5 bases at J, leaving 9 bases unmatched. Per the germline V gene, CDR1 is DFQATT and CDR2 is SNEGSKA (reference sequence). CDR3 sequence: CSASSSSGGAETQYF. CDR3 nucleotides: TGCAGTGCTAGTAGCTCTAGCGGGGGTGCGGAGACCCAGTACTTC.

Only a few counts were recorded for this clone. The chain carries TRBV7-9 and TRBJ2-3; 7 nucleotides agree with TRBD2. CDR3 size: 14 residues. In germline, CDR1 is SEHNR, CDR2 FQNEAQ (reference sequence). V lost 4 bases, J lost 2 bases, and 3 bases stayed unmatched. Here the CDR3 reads CASSSAGDTDTQYF. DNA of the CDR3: TGTGCCAGCAGCTCGGCGGGAGACACAGATACGCAGTATTTT.

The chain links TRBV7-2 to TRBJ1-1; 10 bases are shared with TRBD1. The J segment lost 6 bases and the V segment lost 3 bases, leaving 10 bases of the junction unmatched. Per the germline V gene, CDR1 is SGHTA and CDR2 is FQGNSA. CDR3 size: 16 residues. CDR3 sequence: CASSLVPAGQGSEAFF. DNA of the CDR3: TGTGCCAGCAGCTTGGTCCCCGCGGGACAGGGGTCTGAAGCTTTCTTT.

CDR3 residues: CAWNRRNSPLHF. For the CDR3, the DNA is TGTGCCTGGAACAGGAGAAATTCACCCCTCCACTTT. The J gene is TRBJ1-6, the V gene TRBV30; tentatively, D is TRBD1 (5 bases). V was pared by 4 bases and J by 7 bases, with 8 bases between. This CDR3 is built from 12 residues. The germline gives CDR1 GTSNPN, CDR2 SVGIG (reference sequence).

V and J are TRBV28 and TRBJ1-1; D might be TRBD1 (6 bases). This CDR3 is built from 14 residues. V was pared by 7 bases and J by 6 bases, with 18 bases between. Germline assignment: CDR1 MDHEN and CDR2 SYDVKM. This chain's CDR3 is CASKGVTGFAEAFF. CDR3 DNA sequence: TGTGCCAGCAAAGGGGTAACAGGGTTTGCTGAAGCTTTCTTT. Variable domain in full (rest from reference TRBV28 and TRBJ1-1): DVKVTQSSRYLVKRTGEKVFLECVQDMDHENMFWYRQDPGLGLRLIYFSYDVKMKEKGDIPEGYSVSREKKERFSLILESASTNQTSMYLCASKGVTGFAEAFFGQGTRLTVV.

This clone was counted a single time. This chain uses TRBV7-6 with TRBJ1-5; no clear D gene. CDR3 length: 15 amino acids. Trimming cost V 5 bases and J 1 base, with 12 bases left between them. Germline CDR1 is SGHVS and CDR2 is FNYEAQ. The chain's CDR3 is CASSPGRFSNQPQHF. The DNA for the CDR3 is TGTGCCAGCAGCCCAGGTCGATTCAGCAATCAGCCCCAGCATTTT.

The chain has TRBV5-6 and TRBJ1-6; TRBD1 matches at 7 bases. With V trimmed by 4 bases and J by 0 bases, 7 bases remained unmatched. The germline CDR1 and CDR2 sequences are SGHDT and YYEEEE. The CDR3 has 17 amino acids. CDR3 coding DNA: TGTGCCAGCAGCCTCACAGGGGCAAGCTCCTATAATTCACCCCTCCACTTT. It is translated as CASSLTGASSYNSPLHF.